This T cell receptor (beta chain) was obtained from a study of T cell repertoires in cytomegalovirus infection. Study findings and constraints: Adding up the frequency of public TCR beta families identified people who carried CMV plus the relevant HLA.

Regarding this clonotype: Its specificity is not known.

A single record per CDR3 protein comes from TCRdb applying MiXCR to the reads. The repertoire holds about 700,000 distinct CDR3 sequences, with about 33% as singletons. This specimen was cultured PBMCs, taken from culture after CMV antigen stimulation. This clonotype was obtained from a human donor in good health (CMV status not recorded). Some clones in this sample may be carry-over from other donors' samples.

The CDR3 reads CASSGGLAGGPYEQYF. The CDR3 nucleotides read TGTGCCAGCAGCGGGGGACTAGCGGGAGGGCCGTACGAGCAGTACTTC. The V call is TRBV5-5, the J call TRBJ2-7, with 16 bases that match TRBD2. Looked up from germline, CDR1 is SGHKS and CDR2 is YYEKEE (reference sequence). V lost 4 bases, J lost 4 bases, and 5 bases stayed unmatched. The CDR3 extends over 16 amino acids.